This T cell receptor beta chain came from a study of graft-versus-host responses after intestinal transplantation. Study background: Recipients received multivisceral, liver-intestinal, or isolated intestinal transplants. Induction using anti-thymocyte globulin, followed by tacrolimus and steroids for two to three years, was given to all recipients.

General observations from the study: Individuals carrying graft-donor T cell macrochimerism showed high graft-versus-host to host-versus-graft clonal ratios in allografts. Early post-transplant declines in HvG were associated with peak levels of circulating GvH clones.

Produced via immunoSEQ multiplex PCR; TCRdb's table is partial and in-frame only. Of some 120,000 clones in the sample, about nine tenths were seen once. To note about this clone: Its antigen remains unidentified.

The CDR3 loop spans 17 amino acids. From germline, CDR1 is MDHEN and CDR2 SYDVKM. V gave up 2 bases and J gave up 1 base, with 15 bases separating them. This TCR was sampled from a human donor who received an intestinal transplant. The chain joins TRBV28 to TRBJ1-5, with a possible D match to TRBD1 (6 bases). Here the sequenced sample was unstimulated CD4+ T cells sorted from spleen or lymph node cells, taken before intestinal transplant. CDR3 sequence (DNA): TGTGCCAGCAGTTTAGGGCAGGGGCCTCTAAGCAATCAGCCCCAGCATTTT. Translated, it gives CASSLGQGPLSNQPQHF.